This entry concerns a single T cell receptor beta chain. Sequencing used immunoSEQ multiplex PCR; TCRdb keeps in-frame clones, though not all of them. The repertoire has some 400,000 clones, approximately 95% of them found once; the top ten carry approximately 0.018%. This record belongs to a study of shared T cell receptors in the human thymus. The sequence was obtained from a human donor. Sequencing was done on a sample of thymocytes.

In DNA, the CDR3 is TGTGCCAGCAGCGCCGGGGCGGAGACTAGCGGGAGTGGGGCAAACACCGGGGAGCTGTTTTTT. This sequence encodes CASSAGAETSGSGANTGELFF. The chain links TRBV9 to TRBJ2-2, with 12 bases lining up with TRBD2. Germline values: CDR1 SGDLS, CDR2 YYNGEE. The CDR3 runs to 21 residues. Germline trimming cut 3 bases from V and 2 bases from J; bases unmatched to any gene: 17. The full variable domain, in which reference TRBV9 and TRBJ2-2 provide the parts outside the CDR3, is DSGVTQTPKHLITATGQRVTLRCSPRSGDLSVYWYQQSLDQGLQFLIQYYNGEERAKGNILERFSAQQFPDLHSELNLSSLELGDSALYFCASSAGAETSGSGANTGELFFGEGSRLTVL.